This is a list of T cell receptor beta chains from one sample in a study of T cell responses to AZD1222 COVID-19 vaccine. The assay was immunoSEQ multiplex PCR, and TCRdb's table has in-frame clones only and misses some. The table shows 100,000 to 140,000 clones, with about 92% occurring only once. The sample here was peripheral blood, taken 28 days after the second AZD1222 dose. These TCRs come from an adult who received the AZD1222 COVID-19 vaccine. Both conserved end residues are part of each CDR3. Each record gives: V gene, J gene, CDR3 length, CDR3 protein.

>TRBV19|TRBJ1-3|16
CASSILTSSSGNTIYF
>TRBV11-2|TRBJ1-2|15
CASSLEDQVYYGYTF
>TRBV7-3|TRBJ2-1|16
CASRQNGQGPYNEQFF
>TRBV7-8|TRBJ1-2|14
CASTLERGNYGYTF
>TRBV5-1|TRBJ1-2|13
CASSLSGTRGYTF
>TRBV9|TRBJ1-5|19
CASNVLTGKAEVRNQPQHF
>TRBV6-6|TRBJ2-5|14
CASSYSNSQETQYF
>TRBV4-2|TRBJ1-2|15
CASSQDGQGPGGYTF
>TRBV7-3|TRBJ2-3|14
CASSARAGTDTQYF
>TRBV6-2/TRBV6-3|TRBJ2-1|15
CASSILAGGHNEQFF
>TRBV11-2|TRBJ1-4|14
CASSLGNAEEKLFF
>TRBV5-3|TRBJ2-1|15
CARISSGGAYNEQFF
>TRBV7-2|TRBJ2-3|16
CASSLVLGRSTDTQYF
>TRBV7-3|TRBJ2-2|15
CASSSSELHTGELFF
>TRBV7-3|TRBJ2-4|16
CASSLSGTQPKNIQYF
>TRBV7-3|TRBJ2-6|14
CASSYRAGANVLTF
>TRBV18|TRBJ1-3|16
CASSPPLGPSGNTIYF
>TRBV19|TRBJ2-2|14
CATWGRANTGELFF
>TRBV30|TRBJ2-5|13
CAWSGGLVKTQYF
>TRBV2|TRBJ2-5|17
CASSDFGERGPQETQYF
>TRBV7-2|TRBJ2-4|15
CASSFFGTDKNIQYF
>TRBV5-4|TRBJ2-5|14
CASSAPRAQETQYF
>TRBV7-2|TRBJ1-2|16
CASSPDRGQDGYGYTF
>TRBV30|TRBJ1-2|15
CAWTLRTGGSHGYTF
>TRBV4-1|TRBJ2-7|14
CASSQGQGTYEQYF
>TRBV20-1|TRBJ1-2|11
CSASRDYGYTF
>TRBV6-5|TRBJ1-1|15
CASSPPGRQNTEAFF
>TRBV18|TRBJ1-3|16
CASSPRAVGDGNTIYF
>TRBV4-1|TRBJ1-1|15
CASSQSYRGRTEAFF
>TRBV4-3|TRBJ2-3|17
CASSQDLDRVLTDTQYF
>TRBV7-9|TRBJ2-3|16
CASSGRTLKSTDTQYF
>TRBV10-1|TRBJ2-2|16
CASSEAGTGGPGELFF
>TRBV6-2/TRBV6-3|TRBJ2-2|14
CASSRTVNTGELFF
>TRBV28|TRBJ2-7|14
CASSLTSFSYEQYF
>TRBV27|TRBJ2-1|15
CASSLGQGAFYEQFF
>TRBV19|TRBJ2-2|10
CASKAGELFF
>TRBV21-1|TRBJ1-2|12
CASSKGRAKGTF